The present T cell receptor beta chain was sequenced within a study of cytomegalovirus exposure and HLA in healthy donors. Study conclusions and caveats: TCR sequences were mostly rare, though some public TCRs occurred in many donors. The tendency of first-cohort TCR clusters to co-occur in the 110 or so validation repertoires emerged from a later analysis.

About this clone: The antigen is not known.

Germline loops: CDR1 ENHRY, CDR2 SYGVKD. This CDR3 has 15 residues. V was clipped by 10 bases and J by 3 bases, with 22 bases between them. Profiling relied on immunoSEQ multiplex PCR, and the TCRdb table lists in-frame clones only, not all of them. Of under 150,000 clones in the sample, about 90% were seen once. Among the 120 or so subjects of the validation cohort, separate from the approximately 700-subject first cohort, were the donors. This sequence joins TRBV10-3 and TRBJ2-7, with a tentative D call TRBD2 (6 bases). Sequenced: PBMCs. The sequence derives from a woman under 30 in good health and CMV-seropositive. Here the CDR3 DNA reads TGTGCCACCACGCCCTACGGGGGAGGAGGCTACGAGCAGTACTTC. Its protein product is CATTPYGGGGYEQYF.